These 17 T cell receptor beta chains share one sample of origin, sequenced in a study of CD8 T cells in Susac syndrome. An input of roughly 0.45 to 1 ug of RNA was subjected to reverse transcription using random hexamers. Using its own MiXCR run on the immunoSEQ multiplex PCR reads, TCRdb lists one record per CDR3 protein. The table records about 120,000 distinct CDR3 sequences, nearly 96% of them present only once. Sequencing was performed on CD4+ T cells from PBMCs. The origin of the receptors is a human donor with Susac syndrome.

This chain uses TRBV19 with TRBJ1-2, with D perhaps matching TRBD1 (5 bases). From germline, CDR1 is LNHDA and CDR2 SQIVND (reference sequence). Trimming removed 10 bases at V and 8 bases at J, with 20 bases between. CDR3 length: 13 amino acids. The CDR3 bases are TGTGCCACCAACCGGGACGGCGTCGGAGGCTACACCTTC. It encodes CATNRDGVGGYTF.

The chain carries TRBV29-1 and TRBJ1-1, with no clear D. The V end was cut by 6 bases, the J end by 11 bases, with 16 bases between. Germline values: CDR1 SQVTM, CDR2 ANQGSEA. CDR3 size: 11 residues. The CDR3 protein is CSVARLADAFF. CDR3 coding DNA: TGCAGCGTAGCCCGACTGGCGGACGCTTTCTTT.

The rearrangement links TRBV5-1 to TRBJ2-7; no reliable D call. Per germline, CDR1 SGHRS and CDR2 YFSETQ. V was pared by 0 bases and J by 2 bases, with 9 bases between. CDR3 length: 14 residues. CDR3 sequence (DNA): TGCGCCAGCAGCTTGGAGACGGCCCCCTACGAGCAGTACTTC. Protein product: CASSLETAPYEQYF. Filled out from reference TRBV5-1 and TRBJ2-7, the complete variable domain reads KAGVTQTPRYLIKTRGQQVTLSCSPISGHRSVSWYQQTPGQGLQFLFEYFSETQRNKGNFPGRFSGRQFSNSRSEMNVSTLELGDSALYLCASSLETAPYEQYFGPGTRLTVT.

The J gene is TRBJ1-1, the V gene TRBV29-1, with no clear D. Germline V gene sequence: CDR1 SQVTM, CDR2 ANQGSEA. V lost 8 bases to trimming and J lost 4 bases, with 11 bases between them. CDR3 length equals 11 residues. CDR3 sequence reads: CSSEATTEAFF. The CDR3, as DNA: TGCAGCTCCGAGGCTACCACTGAAGCTTTCTTT.

This clonotype has more than one count but fewer than ten. The chain carries TRBV6-5 and TRBJ2-5, with 9 positions matching TRBD1. Trimming at V came to 5 bases and at J to 6 bases, leaving 7 bases not matched to a gene. The germline V gene has CDR1 MNHEY and CDR2 SVGAGI. This CDR3 region has 14 residues. Here the CDR3 DNA reads TGTGCCAGCAGTACCGAGACAGGGGGTCAGACCCAGTACTTC. Its protein product is CASSTETGGQTQYF.

This rearrangement joins TRBV19 to TRBJ2-1, with 8 bases fitting TRBD2. V lost 6 bases and J lost 7; bases outside the gene matches: 14. This CDR3 is 16 amino acids long. Germline CDR1 reads LNHDA; CDR2 reads SQIVND (reference sequence). CDR3 coding DNA: TGTGCCAGTAGGGACCAGCGGGAGAAGATACCGAATGAGCAGTTCTTC. Its protein product is CASRDQREKIPNEQFF.

This clonotype appeared a single time. The chain couples TRBV20-1 to TRBJ1-2; 9 positions agree with TRBD1. The V gene end was trimmed by 5 bases and the J gene end by 8 bases; junction bases not matched to a gene: 9. CDR1 is DFQATT and CDR2 is SNEGSKA in the germline V gene (reference sequence). The CDR3 is 13 amino acids. The CDR3 nucleotides are TGCAGTGCTCGTGACGGGACAGGGTGGGGCTACACCTTC. Translation gives CSARDGTGWGYTF.

The CDR3 loop reads CASSGAGEFTYEQYF. For the CDR3, the DNA is TGCGCCAGCAGCGGAGCCGGGGAATTTACCTACGAGCAGTACTTC. V and J are TRBV5-1 and TRBJ2-7; possibly TRBD2 for D (5 bases). Germline V gene sequence: CDR1 SGHRS, CDR2 YFSETQ. The CDR3 sequence is 15 residues long. The germline V and J ends were trimmed by 4 bases and 2 bases, with 16 bases remaining between them.

CDR3 sequence: CASSPQSSGANVLTF. In DNA form, the CDR3 reads TGTGCCAGCTCACCACAGAGCTCTGGGGCCAACGTCCTGACTTTC. This rearrangement joins TRBV18 to TRBJ2-6; no firm D call. Germline V gene sequence: CDR1 KGHSH, CDR2 LQKENI. The CDR3 contains 15 residues. Trimming removed 1 base at V and 0 bases at J, with 4 bases between.

The genes are TRBV24-1 and TRBJ2-3, with 7 bases aligning to TRBD1. Germline V gene lookup returns CDR1 KGHDR and CDR2 SFDVKD. Unmatched junction bases numbered 10, after V lost 4 bases and J lost 4 bases. The CDR3 extends over 16 amino acids. In DNA, the CDR3 is TGTGCCACCAGTGACGCCTTTTTGACAGGGCCAGATACGCAGTATTTT. Translating it yields CATSDAFLTGPDTQYF.

This chain uses TRBV12-3 or TRBV12-4 with TRBJ1-1, with 9 bases lining up with TRBD1. This CDR3 has 13 amino acids. Germline trimming cut 6 bases from V and 4 bases from J; bases unmatched to any gene: 3. The CDR3 loop is CASSTGGGTEAFF. In DNA, the CDR3 is TGTGCCAGCAGCACAGGGGGCGGCACTGAAGCTTTCTTT.

The chain employs TRBV30 and TRBJ1-1, with no clear D. Germline lookup yields CDR1 GTSNPN and CDR2 SVGIG (reference sequence). This CDR3 is built from 13 residues. CDR3 DNA: TGTGGCGTGAGTAGTGGCGACGGCACTGAAGCTTTCTTT. Translating it yields CGVSSGDGTEAFF.

This clonotype was recorded only once. V and J are TRBV12-5 and TRBJ2-7; D call uncertain. Trimming stripped 3 bases from V and 5 bases from J, with 5 bases between. Germline values: CDR1 LGHNT, CDR2 FRNRAP. This CDR3 is 11 amino acids long. The chain's CDR3 is CASGFNNEQYF. CDR3 in DNA: TGTGCTAGTGGTTTCAACAACGAGCAGTACTTC.

This chain connects TRBV19 to TRBJ2-1; D is ambiguous. The CDR3 is made up of 15 amino acids. In germline, CDR1 is LNHDA, CDR2 SQIVND (reference sequence). The ends were cut back, 6 bases at V and 6 bases at J, with 18 bases in the middle. CDR3 nucleotide sequence: TGTGCCAGTAGAGCCGGTGGGTCCGGGCCCAATGAGCAGTTCTTC. It is translated as CASRAGGSGPNEQFF.

This chain links TRBV2 with TRBJ2-2; D may correspond to TRBD1 or TRBD2 (5 bases each). Trimming took 4 bases from V and 5 from J, leaving 11 bases between them. CDR1 is SNHLY and CDR2 is FYNNEI in the germline V gene. The CDR3 has 14 amino acids. The CDR3 loop is CASSAEGRTGELFF. CDR3 nucleotide sequence: TGTGCCAGCAGTGCTGAGGGGCGAACCGGGGAGCTGTTTTTT.

V and J are TRBV12-3 or TRBV12-4 and TRBJ1-2; 9 bases match TRBD1. The CDR3 consists of 15 residues. The V segment lost 3 bases and the J segment 8 bases; nucleotides outside the gene matches: 10. In DNA form, the CDR3 reads TGTGCCAGCAGTTTCCGGGACAGGGAAGGTCAGGGCTACACCTTC. Translation gives CASSFRDREGQGYTF.

This chain links TRBV2 with TRBJ1-2, with TRBD1 identical over 7 bases. V dropped 4 bases and J dropped 3; count of bases not matched to a gene: 5. CDR1 and CDR2 (germline): SNHLY, FYNNEI. The CDR3 length is 14 residues. This CDR3 is CASSVTRGDYGYTF. CDR3 DNA sequence: TGTGCCAGCAGTGTTACCAGGGGGGACTATGGCTACACCTTC.